What follows are 23 T cell receptor beta chains derived from one specimen sequenced in a study of CD8 T cells in ankylosing spondylitis (dated by TCRdb to 2017 to 2019). Library construction relied on 5' RACE. TCRdb shows the sequencer as Illumina HiSeq 2500. In-frame beta chains were kept once TCRdb had trimmed the public reads at Q25 with fastp and called clones with MiXCR. Every distinct CDR3 protein forms one entry, paired with its most common genes and DNA. The sample includes approximately 300,000 distinct CDR3 sequences, with over 15% observed a single time. About 8.2% of the sample rests with the top ten. The specimen sequenced was blood, either unsorted or a sorted T cell fraction (not recorded which). The source of these receptors is a male donor with ankylosing spondylitis or in good health (not recorded which).

V gene TRBV5-1 combines with J gene TRBJ1-2, with D uncertain. V lost 0 bases, J lost 4 bases, and 16 bases lay in between. CDR3 length: 16 amino acids. Germline V gene sequence: CDR1 SGHRS, CDR2 YFSETQ. CDR3 region: CASSLARFPQSYGYTF. The DNA for the CDR3 is TGCGCCAGCAGCTTGGCCAGGTTCCCACAGAGCTATGGCTACACCTTC.

The chain links TRBV29-1 to TRBJ2-1; 10 positions match TRBD2. Germline assignment: CDR1 SQVTM and CDR2 ANQGSEA. This CDR3 region has 18 residues. The V gene end was trimmed by 6 bases and the J gene end by 2 bases; junction bases not matched to a gene: 16. The CDR3 sequence: CSVRPGRLAGVTYNEQFF. The DNA for the CDR3 is TGCAGCGTCCGACCCGGTAGGCTAGCGGGAGTGACCTACAATGAGCAGTTCTTC.

This clonotype was seen more than once but under ten times. The chain couples TRBV6-1 to TRBJ1-5; unclear D gene. Germline-derived CDR1 and CDR2 are MNHNS and SASEGT. The CDR3 spans 15 residues. V dropped 8 bases and J dropped 0 bases, with 14 bases sitting between them. CDR3 sequence: CASENLADSNQPQHF. The CDR3 DNA reads as TGTGCCAGCGAGAACCTGGCGGATAGCAATCAGCCCCAGCATTTT.

The V call is TRBV9, the J call TRBJ2-3; no firm D call. With 0 bases removed from V and 4 bases from J, the gap between germline ends came to 9 bases. Germline values: CDR1 SGDLS, CDR2 YYNGEE. The CDR3 has 14 residues. CDR3 sequence reads: CASSVGSVADTQYF. The CDR3 bases are TGTGCCAGCAGCGTAGGCAGCGTCGCAGATACGCAGTATTTT.

V gene TRBV12-3 or TRBV12-4 combines with J gene TRBJ2-3; the D is unclear. Between the trimmed V and J ends, which lost 8 bases and 2 bases, there was a span of 11 bases. The CDR3 contains 13 residues. The CDR3 is CASGLGYTDTQYF. Written as DNA, the CDR3 is TGTGCCAGCGGCCTGGGGTACACAGATACGCAGTATTTT.

This clonotype came up many times. The DNA of the CDR3 is TGTGCCAGCAGCTTGGGACAGCCGTCCACTTACGAGCAGTACGTC. Residues: CASSLGQPSTYEQYV. This chain connects TRBV6-1 to TRBJ2-7; TRBD1 matches 7 bases. The CDR3 extends over 15 amino acids. The germline CDR1 and CDR2 sequences are MNHNS and SASEGT. Trimming at V came to 6 bases and at J to 4 bases, leaving 12 bases not matched to a gene.

The rearrangement uses TRBV19 and TRBJ2-4, with D perhaps TRBD2 (5 bases). CDR3 length: 16 residues. CDR1 and CDR2 (germline): LNHDA, SQIVND (reference sequence). V dropped 3 bases and J dropped 0 bases, with 12 bases sitting between them. The CDR3 is CASSISSGIAKNIQYF. The DNA for the CDR3 is TGTGCCAGTAGTATTTCCAGCGGAATAGCCAAAAACATTCAGTACTTC.

A few counts support this clonotype. The chain joins TRBV10-3 to TRBJ2-3, with unresolved D. This CDR3 comprises 13 residues. Germline V CDR1 and CDR2: ENHRY, SYGVKD. Between the trimmed V and J ends, which lost 6 bases and 0 bases, there was a span of 7 bases. This CDR3 is CAIREISTDTQYF. The CDR3 DNA reads TGTGCCATCAGAGAGATTAGCACAGATACGCAGTATTTT.

The chain has TRBV6-1 and TRBJ2-7; 7 nucleotides line up with TRBD1. With V trimmed by 6 bases and J by 4 bases, 6 bases remained unmatched. This CDR3 has 13 amino acids. Germline values: CDR1 MNHNS, CDR2 SASEGT. The CDR3 spells CASRKTGEYEQYV. The CDR3 DNA follows: TGTGCCAGCAGAAAAACAGGGGAATACGAGCAGTACGTC.

This chain connects TRBV30 to TRBJ2-2, with 9 bases lining up with TRBD1. The germline V gene encodes CDR1 GTSNPN and CDR2 SVGIG (reference sequence). This CDR3 contains 15 residues. The V gene end was trimmed by 2 bases and the J gene end by 4 bases; junction bases not matched to a gene: 5. In DNA form, the CDR3 reads TGTGCCTGGAGTACCGGGACAGGGTTCACCGGGGAGCTGTTTTTT. Translation gives CAWSTGTGFTGELFF.

The V call is TRBV9, the J call TRBJ2-5; D is unresolved. The germline V gene encodes CDR1 SGDLS and CDR2 YYNGEE. Trimming stripped 0 bases from V and 5 bases from J, with 11 bases between. This CDR3 has 14 amino acids. CDR3 bases: TGTGCCAGCAGCGTAGGCGTGGGTTCGGAGACCCAGTACTTC. Translation: CASSVGVGSETQYF.

In regard to this clonotype: A clone one base away is much larger, so this may be a read error. The chain uses TRBV10-3 and TRBJ2-1, with D perhaps TRBD2 (6 bases). The length of the CDR3 is 15 residues. CDR1 and CDR2 (germline): ENHRY, SYGVKD. The CDR3 bases are TGTGCCATCAGTGATAGGGGACTCAATTACAATGACCAGTTCTTC. As protein: CAISDRGLNYNDQFF.

This clonotype appeared a few times. The chain carries TRBV6-1 and TRBJ2-3; D unclear. CDR3 length: 14 amino acids. Between the trimmed V and J ends, which lost 7 bases and 1 base, there was a span of 12 bases. Germline values: CDR1 MNHNS, CDR2 SASEGT. The CDR3 coding sequence is TGTGCCAGCACTCTAGGGTTTGGCACAGATACGCAGTATTTT. Translated: CASTLGFGTDTQYF.

This clonotype appeared a few times. The chain carries TRBV4-1 and TRBJ2-2, with 9 nucleotides matching TRBD2. Looked up from germline, CDR1 is MGHRA and CDR2 is YSYEKL. Trimming at V came to 5 bases and at J to 0 bases, leaving 4 bases not matched to a gene. CDR3 size: 16 residues. CDR3 nucleotide sequence: TGCGCCAGCAGCGTTCTAGCGGGAACGAACACCGGGGAGCTGTTTTTT. It encodes CASSVLAGTNTGELFF.

The V call is TRBV7-1, the J call TRBJ2-1, with 15 bases matching TRBD2. TRBV7-1 is given ORF status, its function remaining uncertain. V shed 2 bases, J shed 0 bases, and the junction held 8 bases outside the gene matches. This CDR3 is 20 amino acids long. As DNA, the CDR3 is TGTGCCAGCAGCTCAAAAAACGGGACTAGCGGGGGGAGCTCCTACAATGAGCAGTTCTTC. It yields the protein CASSSKNGTSGGSSYNEQFF.

V is TRBV5-1 and J is TRBJ2-5; TRBD2 aligns across 10 bases. Germline CDR1 reads SGHRS; CDR2 reads YFSETQ. V trimming: 0 bases; J trimming: 1 base; junction bases outside the gene matches: 6. The CDR3 is 17 amino acids. The CDR3 sequence: CASSLATSGVAQETQYF. Here the CDR3 DNA reads TGCGCCAGCAGCTTGGCTACTAGCGGGGTAGCCCAAGAGACCCAGTACTTC.

V and J are TRBV20-1 and TRBJ2-5; D remains unclear. The CDR3 length is 15 residues. Germline V gene lookup returns CDR1 DFQATT and CDR2 SNEGSKA (reference sequence). The V end was cut by 5 bases, the J end by 5 bases, with 21 bases between. The DNA for the CDR3 is TGCAGTGCTCTGTCGCGCCAAGGGATAGGGGAGACCCAGTACTTC. Amino acid sequence: CSALSRQGIGETQYF.

In its sample, this clonotype was seen a few times. V usage is TRBV28 and J usage is TRBJ2-7; 8 positions match TRBD1. V was clipped by 4 bases and J by 5 bases; unmatched bases: 4. Germline CDR1 and CDR2: MDHEN and SYDVKM. The CDR3 spans 13 residues. The CDR3 DNA reads as TGTGCCAGCAGTTCAATGGGACAGGACGAGCAGTACGTC. Amino acid sequence: CASSSMGQDEQYV.

This chain joins TRBV10-3 and TRBJ1-1, with no clear D. This CDR3 region has 14 residues. Germline CDR1 reads ENHRY; CDR2 reads SYGVKD. The ends were cut back, 9 bases at V and 1 base at J, with 15 bases in the middle. The CDR3 DNA sequence: TGTGCCATTAATCAGGACCCGAAGAACACTGAAGCTTTCTTT. Translating gives CAINQDPKNTEAFF.

This clonotype has more than one count but fewer than ten. This rearrangement joins TRBV12-3 or TRBV12-4 to TRBJ2-1; 12 nucleotides match TRBD1. V lost 6 bases to trimming and J lost 2 bases; unmatched junction nucleotides: 8. The CDR3 sequence is 17 residues long. The chain's CDR3 is CASRFSGTGGAYNEQFF. Written as DNA, the CDR3 is TGTGCCAGCAGATTCTCCGGGACAGGGGGCGCCTACAATGAGCAGTTCTTC.

This clonotype has just a few counts. The chain is built from TRBV27 and TRBJ2-3; D remains unclear. There are 14 residues in the CDR3. Looked up from germline, CDR1 is MNHEY and CDR2 is SMNVEV (reference sequence). The ends were cut back, 6 bases at V and 2 bases at J, with 12 bases in the middle. CDR3 residues: CASSKVRDTDTQYF. Here the CDR3 DNA reads TGTGCCAGCAGCAAGGTACGCGACACAGATACGCAGTATTTT.

This chain uses TRBV18 with TRBJ2-5, with a possible D match to TRBD1 (6 bases). V lost 5 bases and J 2 bases, leaving 12 bases between the germline ends. The germline gives CDR1 KGHSH, CDR2 LQKENI. This CDR3 region has 14 residues. CDR3 sequence (DNA): TGTGCCAGCTCATCCGGGACACCTCAAGAGACCCAGTACTTC. This encodes CASSSGTPQETQYF. Looking up the rest from reference TRBV18 and TRBJ2-5 gives the full variable domain: NAGVMQNPRHLVRRRGQEARLRCSPMKGHSHVYWYRQLPEEGLKFMVYLQKENIIDESGMPKERFSAEFPKEGPSILRIQQVVRGDSAAYFCASSSGTPQETQYFGPGTRLLVL.

The chain couples TRBV20-1 to TRBJ2-1; 9 bases are shared with TRBD2. Germline assignment: CDR1 DFQATT and CDR2 SNEGSKA (reference sequence). J was trimmed by 2 bases and V by 4 bases; bases with no gene match: 3. The CDR3 spans 14 residues. The CDR3 bases are TGCAGTGCTATAGCGGGAGTCCCCTACAATGAGCAGTTCTTC. It is translated as CSAIAGVPYNEQFF.